Listed below are T cell receptor beta chains from one sample, sequenced in a study of blood T cell repertoires in COVID-19. Only in-frame clones appear in the TCRdb table, and some are missing; sequencing was by immunoSEQ multiplex PCR. The table lists tens of thousands of clones, approximately 85% of them singletons. The sample was peripheral blood. The receptors come from a human donor in a cohort sampled during active COVID-19. CDR3s include the opening cysteine and the closing phenylalanine or tryptophan. The order of the fields is J gene, D gene, V gene, clone size, CDR3 protein, CDR3 DNA. A D gene is named only where the DNA matches it firmly. Some rows have no size entry. The others give once, few or many, or a class for an expanded clone.

J: TRBJ2-7; D: -; V: TRBV9; size: -; CDR3: CASSAGGTLREQYF; DNA: TGTGCCAGCAGCGCCGGTGGTACCCTCCGCGAGCAGTACTTC
J: TRBJ2-4; D: -; V: TRBV19; size: -; CDR3: CASSIVSLAKNIQYF; DNA: TGTGCCAGTAGTATCGTGTCCCTAGCCAAAAACATTCAGTACTTC
J: TRBJ2-7; D: -; V: TRBV9; size: -; CDR3: CASSVGSTLSGFYEQYF; DNA: TGTGCCAGCAGCGTAGGTTCTACGCTTAGCGGATTTTACGAGCAGTACTTC
J: TRBJ2-5; D: -; V: TRBV4-3; size: -; CDR3: CASSQHRGGTQYF; DNA: TGCGCCAGCAGCCAACACAGGGGGGGGACCCAGTACTTC
J: TRBJ1-2; D: TRBD1; V: TRBV28; size: -; CDR3: CASSTRDRGYGYTF; DNA: TGTGCCAGCAGTACACGGGACAGGGGCTATGGCTACACCTTC
J: TRBJ1-2; D: -; V: TRBV19; size: -; CDR3: CASRRGPYIYGYTF; DNA: TGTGCCAGTAGACGAGGGCCTTACATTTATGGCTACACCTTC
J: TRBJ1-3; D: -; V: TRBV19; size: -; CDR3: CASSPFGSSGNTIYF; DNA: TGTGCCAGTAGTCCCTTTGGGAGCTCTGGAAACACCATATATTTT
J: TRBJ2-2; D: TRBD2; V: TRBV7-9; size: -; CDR3: CASRPGLAGGGELFF; DNA: TGTGCCAGCAGGCCGGGACTAGCGGGAGGAGGGGAGCTGTTTTTT
J: TRBJ2-7; D: TRBD2; V: TRBV6-2/TRBV6-3; size: -; CDR3: CASSYPGGLAETYEQYF; DNA: TGTGCCAGCAGTTACCCCGGGGGACTAGCGGAAACCTACGAGCAGTACTTC
J: TRBJ2-5; D: TRBD1; V: TRBV6-6; size: -; CDR3: CASSRPRGLETQYF; DNA: TGTGCCAGCAGCCGACCGAGGGGGCTAGAGACCCAGTACTTC
J: TRBJ1-3; D: TRBD1; V: TRBV18; size: -; CDR3: CASSPNFSPGQISGNTIYF; DNA: TGTGCCAGCTCACCCAATTTTTCACCGGGACAGATCTCTGGAAACACCATATATTTT
J: TRBJ2-7; D: TRBD2; V: TRBV5-8; size: -; CDR3: CASSLEAGTYEQYF; DNA: TGTGCCAGCAGCTTGGAAGCGGGAACCTACGAGCAGTACTTC
J: TRBJ2-1; D: TRBD2; V: TRBV5-4; size: -; CDR3: CASSAASGRREQFF; DNA: TGTGCCAGCAGCGCGGCCAGCGGGAGAAGAGAGCAGTTCTTC
J: TRBJ1-6; D: -; V: TRBV10-3; size: -; CDR3: CAIRSGQTYSPLHF; DNA: TGTGCCATCAGGTCAGGACAGACGTATTCACCCCTCCACTTT
J: TRBJ1-3; D: TRBD1; V: TRBV5-1; size: -; CDR3: CASSRGQGPSSGNTIYF; DNA: TGCGCCAGCAGCCGGGGACAGGGCCCAAGCTCTGGAAACACCATATATTTT
J: TRBJ2-3; D: TRBD2; V: TRBV5-1; size: -; CDR3: CASRPVSGRAGDTQYF; DNA: TGCGCCAGCAGACCAGTGAGCGGGAGGGCGGGAGATACGCAGTATTTT
J: TRBJ1-3; D: -; V: TRBV6-5; size: -; CDR3: CASLDRAVTGNTIYF; DNA: TGTGCCAGCCTAGACCGAGCGGTAACTGGAAACACCATATATTTT
J: TRBJ1-1; D: TRBD1; V: TRBV19; size: -; CDR3: CASTPQWTGLNTEAFF; DNA: TGTGCCAGTACCCCCCAATGGACAGGGCTGAACACTGAAGCTTTCTTT
J: TRBJ2-2; D: TRBD2; V: TRBV6-2/TRBV6-3; size: -; CDR3: CASSTPGLAGTGELFF; DNA: TGTGCCAGCAGTACCCCCGGGCTAGCGGGCACCGGGGAGCTGTTTTTT
J: TRBJ1-1; D: -; V: TRBV5-1; size: -; CDR3: CASSLGGTGNTEAFF; DNA: TGCGCCAGCAGCTTGGGCGGCACAGGTAACACTGAAGCTTTCTTT
J: TRBJ2-2; D: -; V: TRBV4-1; size: -; CDR3: CASKVGAGRNTGELFF; DNA: TGCGCCAGCAAAGTCGGGGCGGGGCGGAACACCGGGGAGCTGTTTTTT
J: TRBJ2-7; D: TRBD2; V: TRBV24-1; size: -; CDR3: CATSPSGRSHEQYF; DNA: TGTGCCACCAGTCCTTCCGGGAGGTCGCACGAGCAGTACTTC
J: TRBJ1-4; D: -; V: TRBV6-2/TRBV6-3; size: -; CDR3: CASSYSPGVREKLFF; DNA: TGTGCCAGCAGTTACTCTCCAGGGGTACGAGAAAAACTGTTTTTT
J: TRBJ2-7; D: TRBD2; V: TRBV6-1; size: -; CDR3: CASSAGTSGTLPYEQYF; DNA: TGTGCCAGCAGTGCTGGGACTAGCGGGACCCTTCCCTACGAGCAGTACTTC
J: TRBJ2-5; D: TRBD2; V: TRBV11-3; size: -; CDR3: CASSLASGISETQYF; DNA: TGTGCCAGCAGCTTAGCTAGCGGGATATCGGAGACCCAGTACTTC
J: TRBJ2-5; D: -; V: TRBV30; size: -; CDR3: CACRGTQETQYF; DNA: TGTGCCTGTCGGGGGACTCAAGAGACCCAGTACTTC
J: TRBJ2-3; D: -; V: TRBV20-1; size: -; CDR3: CSASTGTSTDTQYF; DNA: TGCAGTGCTAGTACGGGAACTAGCACAGATACGCAGTATTTT
J: TRBJ1-2; D: -; V: TRBV28; size: once; CDR3: CASSLFRDTQGRYTF; DNA: TGTGCCAGCAGTTTATTCCGGGACACCCAAGGTCGCTACACCTTC
J: TRBJ1-1; D: TRBD1; V: TRBV6-5; size: once; CDR3: CASTPSRDRFTEAFF; DNA: TGTGCCAGCACCCCATCCCGGGACAGGTTCACTGAAGCTTTCTTT
J: TRBJ1-1; D: TRBD1; V: TRBV7-9; size: -; CDR3: CASSLAFGGQSYTEAFF; DNA: TGTGCCAGCAGCTTAGCGTTCGGGGGACAGAGTTACACTGAAGCTTTCTTT
J: TRBJ1-1; D: TRBD1; V: TRBV5-1; size: -; CDR3: CASSLTGETEAFF; DNA: TGCGCCAGCAGCTTGACAGGGGAGACTGAAGCTTTCTTT
J: TRBJ1-2; D: -; V: TRBV10-3; size: -; CDR3: CAISGPPESNYGYTF; DNA: TGTGCCATCAGTGGCCCGCCCGAGTCTAACTATGGCTACACCTTC
J: TRBJ2-2; D: -; V: TRBV10-1; size: -; CDR3: CASSEFSGKLNTGELFF; DNA: TGCGCCAGCAGTGAGTTCTCAGGGAAGTTGAACACCGGGGAGCTGTTTTTT
J: TRBJ2-2; D: TRBD2; V: TRBV19; size: -; CDR3: CASSGRTSGAGELFF; DNA: TGTGCCAGTAGTGGTCGGACTAGCGGGGCCGGGGAGCTGTTTTTT
J: TRBJ2-7; D: TRBD2; V: TRBV19; size: -; CDR3: CASSLVLATYEQYF; DNA: TGTGCCAGTAGCCTGGTACTAGCGACGTACGAGCAGTACTTC
J: TRBJ2-6; D: -; V: TRBV7-8; size: -; CDR3: CASSPPWESGANVLTF; DNA: TGTGCCAGCAGCCCCCCCTGGGAGTCTGGGGCCAACGTCCTGACTTTC
J: TRBJ2-3; D: -; V: TRBV9; size: -; CDR3: CASSVEIGADTQYF; DNA: TGTGCCAGCAGCGTAGAGATCGGAGCAGATACGCAGTATTTT
J: TRBJ2-7; D: TRBD2; V: TRBV5-1; size: -; CDR3: CASSLETSGLDEQYF; DNA: TGCGCCAGCAGCTTGGAGACTAGCGGGTTGGACGAGCAGTACTTC
J: TRBJ2-7; D: TRBD1; V: TRBV5-5; size: -; CDR3: CASSWGQYEQYF; DNA: TGTGCCAGCAGCTGGGGACAGTACGAGCAGTACTTC
J: TRBJ2-7; D: TRBD1; V: TRBV6-2/TRBV6-3; size: few; CDR3: CASSGILDRGGYEQYF; DNA: TGTGCCAGCAGCGGAATCCTTGACAGGGGGGGTTACGAGCAGTACTTC
J: TRBJ2-3; D: -; V: TRBV4-1; size: -; CDR3: CASSQTGTDTQYF; DNA: TGCGCCAGCAGCCAAACAGGCACAGATACGCAGTATTTT
J: TRBJ1-5; D: TRBD1; V: TRBV10-3; size: -; CDR3: CAISVGQYNQPQHF; DNA: TGTGCCATCAGTGTGGGACAGTATAATCAGCCCCAGCATTTT
J: TRBJ2-2; D: TRBD2; V: TRBV7-2; size: -; CDR3: CASSPSGSLAGELFF; DNA: TGTGCCAGCAGCCCTAGCGGGAGTCTGGCCGGGGAGCTGTTTTTT
J: TRBJ1-1; D: -; V: TRBV5-1; size: -; CDR3: CASSPREGMNTEAFF; DNA: TGCGCCAGCAGCCCCCGCGAGGGAATGAACACTGAAGCTTTCTTT
J: TRBJ2-2; D: TRBD1; V: TRBV24-1; size: -; CDR3: CATSEDRGRTGELFF; DNA: TGTGCCACCAGTGAGGACAGGGGGAGGACCGGGGAGCTGTTTTTT